A selection of T cell receptor beta chains follows, all from one sample in a study of blood T cell repertoires in COVID-19. Profiled with immunoSEQ multiplex PCR; TCRdb holds only in-frame clones, not every one. The repertoire holds about 92,000 clones, about two thirds seen once, with around 24% in the top ten. Sequencing used peripheral blood. The receptors shown here come from a woman aged 55-69 years in a cohort sampled during active or convalescent COVID-19. The CDR3 runs from the conserved cysteine through the conserved F or W. Fields, in order: clone size, V gene, CDR3 length, J gene, D gene, CDR3 protein, CDR3 DNA. The D gene is left open where the match is weak. The listing skips clone size in some rows; elsewhere it reads once, few, many or a size class.

abundance: once; v_gene: TRBV5-6; len: 14; j_gene: TRBJ2-1; d_gene: TRBD1; CDR3aa: CASSLRDRGIEQFF; CDR3nt: TGTGCCAGCAGCCTCCGGGACAGGGGTATTGAGCAGTTCTTC
abundance: -; v_gene: TRBV7-6; len: 13; j_gene: TRBJ2-7; d_gene: -; CDR3aa: CASSLELATEQYF; CDR3nt: TGTGCCAGCAGCTTAGAATTAGCTACCGAGCAGTACTTC
abundance: -; v_gene: TRBV18; len: 13; j_gene: TRBJ1-2; d_gene: TRBD1; CDR3aa: CASSPSGQHGYTF; CDR3nt: TGTGCCAGCTCACCGTCGGGACAGCATGGCTACACCTTC
abundance: few; v_gene: TRBV29-1; len: 13; j_gene: TRBJ2-1; d_gene: -; CDR3aa: CSVETPGNNEQFF; CDR3nt: TGCAGCGTTGAAACTCCCGGGAACAATGAGCAGTTCTTC
abundance: -; v_gene: TRBV7-2; len: 14; j_gene: TRBJ1-1; d_gene: -; CDR3aa: CASSPPTRNTEAFF; CDR3nt: TGTGCCAGCAGCCCTCCAACTCGGAACACTGAAGCTTTCTTT
abundance: -; v_gene: TRBV5-1; len: 14; j_gene: TRBJ2-3; d_gene: -; CDR3aa: CASSLGQGPDTQYF; CDR3nt: TGCGCCAGCAGCTTGGGCCAGGGCCCAGATACGCAGTATTTT
abundance: -; v_gene: TRBV28; len: 14; j_gene: TRBJ1-4; d_gene: -; CDR3aa: CASSFSGIAGKLFF; CDR3nt: TGTGCCAGCAGTTTTTCCGGGATCGCTGGGAAACTGTTTTTT
abundance: once; v_gene: TRBV6-5; len: 14; j_gene: TRBJ1-4; d_gene: -; CDR3aa: CASRSGVLNEKLFF; CDR3nt: TGTGCCAGCAGGTCAGGGGTTCTTAATGAAAAACTGTTTTTT
abundance: -; v_gene: TRBV10-3; len: 13; j_gene: TRBJ2-3; d_gene: -; CDR3aa: CAISDPLTDTQYF; CDR3nt: TGTGCCATCAGTGACCCCCTCACAGATACGCAGTATTTT
abundance: -; v_gene: TRBV9; len: 14; j_gene: TRBJ2-7; d_gene: -; CDR3aa: CASSPSAKGREQYF; CDR3nt: TGTGCCAGCAGCCCCAGCGCCAAGGGGCGCGAGCAGTACTTC
abundance: -; v_gene: TRBV7-2; len: 15; j_gene: TRBJ1-4; d_gene: -; CDR3aa: CASSEEGRTAEKLFF; CDR3nt: TGTGCCAGCTCCGAGGAGGGCAGGACGGCGGAAAAACTGTTTTTT
abundance: -; v_gene: TRBV9; len: 16; j_gene: TRBJ2-3; d_gene: TRBD2; CDR3aa: CASSISTGGLRDTQYF; CDR3nt: TGTGCCAGCAGCATATCTACGGGGGGGCTGCGGGATACGCAGTATTTT
abundance: -; v_gene: TRBV19; len: 16; j_gene: TRBJ1-5; d_gene: TRBD1; CDR3aa: CASRYAGQAYNQPQHF; CDR3nt: TGTGCCAGTAGGTATGCGGGACAGGCTTACAATCAGCCCCAGCATTTT
abundance: -; v_gene: TRBV5-1; len: 14; j_gene: TRBJ2-1; d_gene: TRBD1; CDR3aa: CASSSRTGFDEQFF; CDR3nt: TGCGCCAGCAGTTCCAGGACAGGGTTCGATGAGCAGTTCTTC
abundance: once; v_gene: TRBV7-9; len: 13; j_gene: TRBJ1-1; d_gene: TRBD1; CDR3aa: CASSLGGQVEAFF; CDR3nt: TGTGCCAGCAGCTTAGGGGGACAGGTTGAAGCTTTCTTT
abundance: once; v_gene: TRBV3-1/TRBV3-2; len: 15; j_gene: TRBJ2-5; d_gene: TRBD2; CDR3aa: CASSSNSGGQETQYF; CDR3nt: TGTGCCAGCAGCTCTAATAGCGGGGGACAAGAGACCCAGTACTTC
abundance: -; v_gene: TRBV4-1; len: 17; j_gene: TRBJ2-3; d_gene: -; CDR3aa: CASSQDFGRAYTDTQYF; CDR3nt: TGCGCCAGCAGCCAAGATTTTGGCAGGGCCTACACAGATACGCAGTATTTT
abundance: -; v_gene: TRBV4-2; len: 20; j_gene: TRBJ2-3; d_gene: TRBD2; CDR3aa: CASSLDPLAGSLPSGDTQYF; CDR3nt: TGTGCCAGCAGCCTCGACCCCCTAGCGGGGAGCCTACCTTCGGGAGATACGCAGTATTTT
abundance: -; v_gene: TRBV5-4; len: 18; j_gene: TRBJ2-1; d_gene: TRBD1; CDR3aa: CANSPAWGQLITYNEQFF; CDR3nt: TGTGCCAACAGCCCCGCTTGGGGACAGTTAATAACTTACAATGAGCAGTTCTTC
abundance: -; v_gene: TRBV6-6; len: 12; j_gene: TRBJ2-5; d_gene: -; CDR3aa: CASRQGKETQYF; CDR3nt: TGTGCCAGCAGACAGGGTAAAGAGACCCAGTACTTC
abundance: -; v_gene: TRBV10-2; len: 16; j_gene: TRBJ1-4; d_gene: -; CDR3aa: CASSDPPRGRNEKLFF; CDR3nt: TGCGCCAGCAGTGACCCCCCTCGCGGCCGTAATGAAAAACTGTTTTTT
abundance: -; v_gene: TRBV18; len: 17; j_gene: TRBJ2-3; d_gene: TRBD2; CDR3aa: CASSPRLAGLSTDTQYF; CDR3nt: TGTGCCAGCTCACCAAGACTAGCGGGGTTAAGCACAGATACGCAGTATTTT
abundance: -; v_gene: TRBV3-1/TRBV3-2; len: 16; j_gene: TRBJ2-5; d_gene: TRBD2; CDR3aa: CASSRRTSGAGETQYF; CDR3nt: TGTGCCAGCAGCCGTAGGACTAGCGGGGCGGGAGAGACCCAGTACTTC
abundance: few; v_gene: TRBV6-4; len: 14; j_gene: TRBJ2-1; d_gene: TRBD1; CDR3aa: CASSDRTGSNEQFF; CDR3nt: TGTGCCAGCAGTGATCGGACAGGGAGTAATGAGCAGTTCTTC
abundance: -; v_gene: TRBV19; len: 16; j_gene: TRBJ2-7; d_gene: TRBD1; CDR3aa: CASSGRQGALPGEQYF; CDR3nt: TGTGCCAGTAGTGGAAGACAGGGCGCCCTACCGGGCGAGCAGTACTTC
abundance: -; v_gene: TRBV15; len: 16; j_gene: TRBJ2-2; d_gene: -; CDR3aa: CATSRDQGPNTGELFF; CDR3nt: TGTGCCACCAGCAGAGATCAGGGGCCGAACACCGGGGAGCTGTTTTTT
abundance: -; v_gene: TRBV9; len: 14; j_gene: TRBJ1-2; d_gene: TRBD1; CDR3aa: CASSPDGTGPGYTF; CDR3nt: TGTGCCAGCAGCCCAGATGGGACAGGGCCTGGCTACACCTTC
abundance: -; v_gene: TRBV28; len: 12; j_gene: TRBJ1-5; d_gene: -; CDR3aa: CASSGRVSPQHF; CDR3nt: TGTGCCAGCAGTGGCAGGGTTTCTCCCCAGCATTTT
abundance: many; v_gene: TRBV5-6; len: 14; j_gene: TRBJ1-6; d_gene: TRBD1; CDR3aa: CASSRDRGNSPLHF; CDR3nt: TGTGCCAGCAGCCGGGACAGGGGAAATTCACCCCTCCACTTT
abundance: -; v_gene: TRBV18; len: 18; j_gene: TRBJ1-2; d_gene: TRBD1; CDR3aa: CASSATWQGARTNYGYTF; CDR3nt: TGTGCCAGCTCGGCGACGTGGCAGGGGGCGCGTACTAACTATGGCTACACCTTC
abundance: -; v_gene: TRBV10-3; len: 14; j_gene: TRBJ2-7; d_gene: TRBD1; CDR3aa: CATGRTGLSYEQYF; CDR3nt: TGTGCCACCGGAAGGACAGGGCTCTCCTACGAGCAGTACTTC
abundance: many; v_gene: TRBV3-1/TRBV3-2; len: 13; j_gene: TRBJ2-5; d_gene: -; CDR3aa: CASSPPGEETQYF; CDR3nt: TGTGCCAGCAGCCCTCCGGGGGAGGAGACCCAGTACTTC
abundance: -; v_gene: TRBV6-4; len: 18; j_gene: TRBJ2-1; d_gene: TRBD2; CDR3aa: CASSLLPRLAGGPDEQFF; CDR3nt: TGTGCCAGCAGCCTCCTCCCAAGGCTAGCGGGGGGGCCCGATGAGCAGTTCTTC
abundance: -; v_gene: TRBV27; len: 17; j_gene: TRBJ2-3; d_gene: TRBD2; CDR3aa: CASGLRGIGGVADTQYF; CDR3nt: TGTGCCAGCGGACTCCGAGGTATCGGGGGGGTCGCAGATACGCAGTATTTT
abundance: -; v_gene: TRBV5-1; len: 18; j_gene: TRBJ2-3; d_gene: TRBD2; CDR3aa: CASSPHPPSGTSADTQYF; CDR3nt: TGCGCCAGCAGCCCGCACCCTCCCTCCGGGACTAGCGCAGATACGCAGTATTTT
abundance: -; v_gene: TRBV7-9; len: 14; j_gene: TRBJ2-1; d_gene: -; CDR3aa: CASSFRDSYNEQFF; CDR3nt: TGTGCCAGCAGCTTCCGGGACTCTTACAATGAGCAGTTCTTC
abundance: -; v_gene: TRBV7-8; len: 17; j_gene: TRBJ2-5; d_gene: TRBD1; CDR3aa: CASSLARGGHLQETQYF; CDR3nt: TGTGCCAGCAGCTTAGCGAGAGGGGGCCACCTTCAAGAGACCCAGTACTTC
abundance: -; v_gene: TRBV24-1; len: 17; j_gene: TRBJ2-5; d_gene: TRBD2; CDR3aa: CATSDFATSGGKETQYF; CDR3nt: TGTGCCACCAGTGATTTTGCTACTAGCGGGGGGAAAGAGACCCAGTACTTC
abundance: -; v_gene: TRBV19; len: 16; j_gene: TRBJ2-3; d_gene: -; CDR3aa: CASTDTGRGGTDTQYF; CDR3nt: TGTGCCAGTACCGATACGGGACGCGGGGGCACAGATACGCAGTATTTT
abundance: -; v_gene: TRBV2; len: 14; j_gene: TRBJ1-2; d_gene: -; CDR3aa: CASSVEQINYGYTF; CDR3nt: TGTGCCAGCAGTGTCGAACAAATCAACTATGGCTACACCTTC